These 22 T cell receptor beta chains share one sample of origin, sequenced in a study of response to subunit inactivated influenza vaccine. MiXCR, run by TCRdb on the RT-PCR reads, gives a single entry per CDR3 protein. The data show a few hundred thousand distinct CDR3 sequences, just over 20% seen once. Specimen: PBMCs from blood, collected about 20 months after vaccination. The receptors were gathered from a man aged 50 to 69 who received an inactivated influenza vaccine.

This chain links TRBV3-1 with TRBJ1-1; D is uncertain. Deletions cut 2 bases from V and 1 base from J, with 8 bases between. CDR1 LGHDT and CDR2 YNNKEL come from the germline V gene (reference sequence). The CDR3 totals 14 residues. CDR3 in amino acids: CASSQQARNTEAFF. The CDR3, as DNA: TGTGCCAGCAGCCAACAGGCCCGGAACACTGAAGCTTTCTTT.

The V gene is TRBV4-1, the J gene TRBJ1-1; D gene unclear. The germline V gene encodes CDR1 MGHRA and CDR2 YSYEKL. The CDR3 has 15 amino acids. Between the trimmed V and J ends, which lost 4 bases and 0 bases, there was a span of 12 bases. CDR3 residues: CASSPPGALNTEAFF. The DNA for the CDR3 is TGCGCCAGCAGCCCGCCAGGAGCCCTGAACACTGAAGCTTTCTTT.

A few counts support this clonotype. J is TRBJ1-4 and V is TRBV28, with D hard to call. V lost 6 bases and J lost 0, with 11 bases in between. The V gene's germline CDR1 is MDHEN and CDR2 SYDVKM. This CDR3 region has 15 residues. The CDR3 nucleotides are TGTGCCAGCAGCCAGACCGCAGCAACTAATGAAAAACTGTTTTTT. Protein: CASSQTAATNEKLFF.

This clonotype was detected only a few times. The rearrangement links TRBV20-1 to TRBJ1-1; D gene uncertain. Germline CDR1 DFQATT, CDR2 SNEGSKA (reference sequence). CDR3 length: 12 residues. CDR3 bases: TGCAGCCAACGGCAGGAGCACGCTGAAGCTTTCTTT. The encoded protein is CSQRQEHAEAFF.

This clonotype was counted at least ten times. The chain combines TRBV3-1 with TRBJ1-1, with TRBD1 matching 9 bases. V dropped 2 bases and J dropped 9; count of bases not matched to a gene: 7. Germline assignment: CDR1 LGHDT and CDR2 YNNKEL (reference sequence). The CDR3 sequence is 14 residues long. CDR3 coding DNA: TGTGCCAGCAGCCAACCCGGGACAGGGATCCAAGCTTTCTTT. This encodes CASSQPGTGIQAFF.

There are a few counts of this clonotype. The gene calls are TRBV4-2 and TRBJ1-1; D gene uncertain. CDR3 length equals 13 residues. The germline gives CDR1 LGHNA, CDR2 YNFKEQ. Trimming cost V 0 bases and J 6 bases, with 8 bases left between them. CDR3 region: CASSQDRAPEAFF. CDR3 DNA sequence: TGTGCCAGCAGCCAAGATAGGGCGCCTGAAGCTTTCTTT.

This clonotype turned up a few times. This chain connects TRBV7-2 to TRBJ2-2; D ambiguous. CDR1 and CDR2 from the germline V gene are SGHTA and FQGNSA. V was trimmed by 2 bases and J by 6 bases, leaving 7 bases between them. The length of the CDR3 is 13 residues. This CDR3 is CASSLYMAGELFF. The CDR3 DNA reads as TGTGCCAGCAGCTTATATATGGCCGGGGAGCTGTTTTTT.

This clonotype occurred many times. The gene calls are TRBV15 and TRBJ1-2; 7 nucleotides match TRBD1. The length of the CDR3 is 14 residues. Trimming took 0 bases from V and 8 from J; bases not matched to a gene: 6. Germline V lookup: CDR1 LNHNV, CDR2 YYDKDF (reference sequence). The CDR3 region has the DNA TGTGCCACCAGCAGAGAAGGGGGCGGGGGCGGCTACACCTTC. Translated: CATSREGGGGGYTF. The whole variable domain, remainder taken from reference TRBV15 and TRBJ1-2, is DAMVIQNPRYQVTQFGKPVTLSCSQTLNHNVMYWYQQKSSQAPKLLFHYYDKDFNNEADTPDNFQSRRPNTSFCFLDIRSPGLGDTAMYLCATSREGGGGGYTFGSGTRLTVV.

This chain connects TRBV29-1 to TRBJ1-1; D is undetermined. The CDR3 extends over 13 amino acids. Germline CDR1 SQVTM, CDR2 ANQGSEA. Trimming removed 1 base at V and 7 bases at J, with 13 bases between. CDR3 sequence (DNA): TGCAGCGTTGAAGGTAGGCTGGGGAATGAAGCTTTCTTT. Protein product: CSVEGRLGNEAFF.

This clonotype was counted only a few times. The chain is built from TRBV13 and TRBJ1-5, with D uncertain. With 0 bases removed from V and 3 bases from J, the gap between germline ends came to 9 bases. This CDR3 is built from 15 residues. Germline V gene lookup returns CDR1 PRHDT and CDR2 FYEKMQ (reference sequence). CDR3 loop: CASSLGRRNNQPQHF. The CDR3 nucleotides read TGTGCCAGCAGCTTAGGCCGTCGGAACAATCAGCCCCAGCATTTT.

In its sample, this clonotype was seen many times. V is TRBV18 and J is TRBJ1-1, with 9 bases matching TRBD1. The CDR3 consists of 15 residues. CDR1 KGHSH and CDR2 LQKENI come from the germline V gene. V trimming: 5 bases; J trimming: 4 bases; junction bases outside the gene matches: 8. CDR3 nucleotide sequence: TGTGCCAGCTCATCATCATTGACAGGGGGCACTGAAGCTTTCTTT. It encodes CASSSSLTGGTEAFF. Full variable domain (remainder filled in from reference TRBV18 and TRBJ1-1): NAGVMQNPRHLVRRRGQEARLRCSPMKGHSHVYWYRQLPEEGLKFMVYLQKENIIDESGMPKERFSAEFPKEGPSILRIQQVVRGDSAAYFCASSSSLTGGTEAFFGQGTRLTVV.

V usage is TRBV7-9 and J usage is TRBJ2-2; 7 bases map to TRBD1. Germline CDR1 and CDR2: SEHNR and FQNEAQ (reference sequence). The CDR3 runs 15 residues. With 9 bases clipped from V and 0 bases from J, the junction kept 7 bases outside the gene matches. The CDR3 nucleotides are TGTGCCAGTCTTATCGGGACAGCGAACACCGGGGAGCTGTTTTTT. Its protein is CASLIGTANTGELFF.

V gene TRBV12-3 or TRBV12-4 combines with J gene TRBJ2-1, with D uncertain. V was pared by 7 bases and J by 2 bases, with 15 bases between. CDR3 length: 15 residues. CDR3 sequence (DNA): TGTGCCAGCACCACCGGTTTCGGGCCCTACAATGAGCAGTTCTTC. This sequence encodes CASTTGFGPYNEQFF.

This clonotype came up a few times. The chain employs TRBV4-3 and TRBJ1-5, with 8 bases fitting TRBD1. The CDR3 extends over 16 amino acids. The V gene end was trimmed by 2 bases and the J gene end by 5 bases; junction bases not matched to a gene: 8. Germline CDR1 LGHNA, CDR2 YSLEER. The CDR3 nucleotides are TGCGCCAGCAGCCAAAACACCGGGACAGGATATCAGCCCCAGCATTTT. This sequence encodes CASSQNTGTGYQPQHF.

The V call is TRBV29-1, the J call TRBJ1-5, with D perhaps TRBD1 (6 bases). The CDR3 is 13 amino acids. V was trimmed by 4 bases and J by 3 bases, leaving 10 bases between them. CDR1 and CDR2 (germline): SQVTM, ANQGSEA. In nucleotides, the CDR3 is TGCAGCGTTGGTACAGGGATCAATCAGCCCCAGCATTTT. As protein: CSVGTGINQPQHF.

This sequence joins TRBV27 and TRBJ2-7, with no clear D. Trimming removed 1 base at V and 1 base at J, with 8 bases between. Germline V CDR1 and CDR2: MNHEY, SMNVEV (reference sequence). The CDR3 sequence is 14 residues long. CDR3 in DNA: TGTGCCAGCAGTTTATTATGGAGTTCCTACGAGCAGTACTTC. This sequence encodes CASSLLWSSYEQYF.

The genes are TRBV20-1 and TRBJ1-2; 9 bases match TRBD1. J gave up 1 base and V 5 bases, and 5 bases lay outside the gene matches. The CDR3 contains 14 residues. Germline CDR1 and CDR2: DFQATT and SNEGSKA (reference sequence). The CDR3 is CSAQGQGINYGYTF. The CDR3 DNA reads TGCAGTGCTCAAGGACAGGGGATTAACTATGGCTACACCTTC.

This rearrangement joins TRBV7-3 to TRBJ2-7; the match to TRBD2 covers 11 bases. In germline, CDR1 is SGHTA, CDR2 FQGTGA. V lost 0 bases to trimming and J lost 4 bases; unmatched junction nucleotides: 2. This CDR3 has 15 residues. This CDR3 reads CASSLTSSGGYEQYF. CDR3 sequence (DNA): TGTGCCAGCAGCTTAACGTCTAGCGGGGGGTACGAGCAGTACTTC.

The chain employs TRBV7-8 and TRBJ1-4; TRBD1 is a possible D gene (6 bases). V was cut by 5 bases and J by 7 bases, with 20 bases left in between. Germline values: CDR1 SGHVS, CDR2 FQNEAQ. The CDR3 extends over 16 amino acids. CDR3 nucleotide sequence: TGTGCCAGCAGCCCACCATCCCCCCAAGGGGGTGAAAAACTGTTTTTT. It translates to CASSPPSPQGGEKLFF.

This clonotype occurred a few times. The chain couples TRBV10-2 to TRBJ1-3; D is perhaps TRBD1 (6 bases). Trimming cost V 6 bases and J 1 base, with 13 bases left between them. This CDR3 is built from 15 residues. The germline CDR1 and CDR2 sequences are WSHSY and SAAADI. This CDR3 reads CASSEQGGSGNTIYF. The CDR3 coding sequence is TGCGCCAGCAGCGAACAGGGTGGTTCTGGAAACACCATATATTTT.

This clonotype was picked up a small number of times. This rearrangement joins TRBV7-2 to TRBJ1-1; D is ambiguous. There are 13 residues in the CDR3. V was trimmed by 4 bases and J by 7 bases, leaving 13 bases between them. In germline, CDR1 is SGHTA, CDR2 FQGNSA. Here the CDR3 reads CASSSLTRDEAFF. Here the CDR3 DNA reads TGTGCCAGCAGCTCCCTCACACGGGATGAAGCTTTCTTT.

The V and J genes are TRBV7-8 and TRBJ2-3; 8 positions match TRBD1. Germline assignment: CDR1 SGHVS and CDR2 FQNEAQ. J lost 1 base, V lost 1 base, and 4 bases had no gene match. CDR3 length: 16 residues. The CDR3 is CASSLGTGTGTDTQYF. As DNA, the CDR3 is TGTGCCAGCAGCTTAGGGACAGGGACGGGCACAGATACGCAGTATTTT.